Listed below are T cell receptor beta chains from one sample, sequenced in a study of OX40 agonist ivuxolimab in advanced cancers. Method: immunoSEQ multiplex PCR; TCRdb's copy keeps in-frame clones and lacks some. The profile shows 100,000 to 120,000 clones, over 85% of them singletons. The source material was CD4+ or CD8+ T cells sorted from blood, sampled in a trial of the OX40 agonist ivuxolimab. The receptor source for this set is an adult with an advanced solid tumor such as melanoma, head and neck, liver or kidney cancer. Each CDR3 is given with its conserved first and last residue. The D gene is left open where the match is weak. Clone size is not always given. Where it is, it says once, few, many or a class for expanded clones.

J gene	V gene	CDR3 length	D gene	clone size	CDR3 protein	CDR3 DNA
TRBJ2-5	TRBV6-6	13	TRBD2	NA	CASSQGLARTQYF	TGTGCCAGCAGTCAAGGACTAGCGCGGACCCAGTACTTC
TRBJ1-3	TRBV21-1	16	NA	NA	CASSKALSNSGNTIYF	TGTGCCAGCAGCAAAGCGCTGTCGAACTCTGGAAACACCATATATTTT
TRBJ2-5	TRBV28	15	NA	NA	CASSLRRPYQETQYF	TGTGCCAGCAGTTTAAGAAGGCCTTACCAAGAGACCCAGTACTTC
TRBJ2-2	TRBV2	14	NA	NA	CASRGATNTGELFF	TGTGCCAGCAGAGGGGCGACGAACACCGGGGAGCTGTTTTTT
TRBJ2-1	TRBV30	18	TRBD2	NA	CAWSGSIRLAGAYNEQFF	TGTGCCTGGAGTGGGTCAATTAGACTAGCGGGGGCATACAATGAGCAGTTCTTC
TRBJ2-7	TRBV5-1	12	NA	NA	CASSLGGDEQYF	TGCGCCAGCAGCTTGGGTGGGGACGAGCAGTACTTC
TRBJ2-1	TRBV11-3	16	TRBD2	NA	CASSSTTSGGFGEQFF	TGTGCCAGCAGCTCAACAACTAGCGGGGGTTTCGGAGAGCAGTTCTTC
TRBJ2-7	TRBV28	16	TRBD2	NA	CASSSIAGGVAYEQYF	TGTGCCAGCAGTTCTATAGCGGGAGGGGTCGCCTACGAGCAGTACTTC
TRBJ2-7	TRBV30	11	NA	NA	CAWSLEYEQYF	TGTGCCTGGAGTTTGGAGTACGAGCAGTACTTC
TRBJ1-2	TRBV6-1	11	NA	once	CASSSRFGYTF	TGTGCCAGCAGTTCCAGGTTCGGCTACACCTTC
TRBJ2-1	TRBV4-1	17	TRBD2	NA	CASSQGRGLAGAREQFF	TGCGCCAGCAGCCAAGGCAGGGGACTAGCGGGAGCTCGGGAGCAGTTCTTC
TRBJ2-7	TRBV28	15	NA	NA	CASSFRGLGAYEQYF	TGTGCCAGCAGTTTTCGGGGGTTAGGTGCCTACGAGCAGTACTTC
TRBJ2-7	TRBV30	15	TRBD2	NA	CAWRQKAGGSYEQYF	TGTGCCTGGAGGCAGAAAGCGGGGGGGTCCTACGAGCAGTACTTC
TRBJ2-7	TRBV7-3	15	TRBD1	NA	CASSPGQGIPYEQYF	TGTGCCAGCAGCCCTGGACAGGGGATCCCCTACGAGCAGTACTTC
TRBJ2-7	TRBV29-1	13	TRBD1	once	CSVDEGAGYEQYF	TGCAGCGTTGATGAGGGGGCAGGATACGAGCAGTACTTC
TRBJ2-7	TRBV11-2	17	TRBD2	NA	CASSVLASGSLSYEQYF	TGTGCCAGCAGCGTACTGGCTAGCGGGAGTCTCTCCTACGAGCAGTACTTC
TRBJ2-5	TRBV5-4	16	TRBD2	once	CASSPERAGIKETQYF	TGTGCCAGCAGCCCCGAAAGAGCGGGAATTAAAGAGACCCAGTACTTC
TRBJ1-1	TRBV7-2	13	NA	NA	CASRGLRSTEAFF	TGTGCCAGCAGGGGTCTCAGGAGTACTGAAGCTTTCTTT
TRBJ1-4	TRBV5-1	15	NA	few	CASSLLGGTNEKLFF	TGCGCCAGCAGCCTTCTAGGGGGAACTAATGAAAAACTGTTTTTT
TRBJ1-1	TRBV28	12	NA	once	CASSPAVTEAFF	TGTGCCAGCAGTCCCGCCGTTACTGAAGCTTTCTTT
TRBJ1-2	TRBV6-1	15	NA	NA	CASSEILRAGYGYTF	TGTGCCAGCAGTGAAATCTTAAGGGCAGGTTATGGCTACACCTTC
TRBJ1-5	TRBV27	14	NA	NA	CASSRDRLNQPQHF	TGTGCCAGCAGTCGGGACCGACTCAATCAGCCCCAGCATTTT
TRBJ1-2	TRBV2	17	NA	NA	CASSELKGGGPIMGYTF	TGTGCCAGCAGTGAATTAAAGGGAGGAGGCCCTATAATGGGCTACACCTTC
TRBJ2-2	TRBV7-2	19	TRBD2	NA	CASSSSGIAGASNTGELFF	TGTGCCAGCAGCTCGTCGGGAATAGCGGGAGCCTCGAACACCGGGGAGCTGTTTTTT
TRBJ2-7	TRBV7-2	16	NA	NA	CASSLGPGQPTYEQYF	TGTGCCAGCAGCTTAGGCCCCGGACAGCCTACCTACGAGCAGTACTTC
TRBJ2-7	TRBV5-4	13	NA	NA	CASSLDRNYEQYF	TGTGCCAGCAGCCTGGACAGAAACTACGAGCAGTACTTC
TRBJ2-4	TRBV11-2	13	NA	NA	CASSLEAENIQYF	TGTGCCAGCAGCTTAGAAGCGGAAAACATTCAGTACTTC